What follows are 5 T cell receptor beta chains derived from one specimen sequenced in a study of blood T cell repertoires in COVID-19. Sequenced by immunoSEQ multiplex PCR; TCRdb stores in-frame clones only, minus some. The profile shows about 310,000 clones, roughly nine tenths of them singletons. Specimen: PBMCs or T cells enriched from blood (not recorded which). These receptors all come from a woman in her thirties who had recovered from COVID-19.

The count of this clone is one. The chain carries TRBV7-6 and TRBJ2-2, with D possibly being TRBD2 (6 bases). There are 16 residues in the CDR3. Trimming shortened V by 0 bases and J by 1 base, and 9 bases separated the two germline ends. Per germline, CDR1 SGHVS and CDR2 FNYEAQ. The CDR3 is CASSLAGSGNTGELFF. The CDR3 DNA sequence: TGTGCCAGCAGCTTAGCGGGTAGCGGGAACACCGGGGAGCTGTTTTTT.

The chain joins TRBV14 to TRBJ2-7; D might be TRBD2 (5 bases). V dropped 0 bases and J dropped 0 bases, with 33 bases sitting between them. The CDR3 length is 23 residues. Germline V gene data show CDR1 as SGHDN and CDR2 as FVKESK. CDR3 region: CASSQDSEFLSWVSGRSSYEQYF. Here the CDR3 DNA reads TGTGCCAGCAGCCAAGATTCGGAATTTCTATCCTGGGTCAGCGGACGTAGCTCCTACGAGCAGTACTTC.

This clone was observed a single time. The J gene is TRBJ2-5, the V gene TRBV14; the match to TRBD1 covers 8 bases. The CDR3 is made up of 16 amino acids. Trimming cost V 1 base and J 2 bases; bases outside gene matches: 6. CDR1 is SGHDN and CDR2 is FVKESK in the germline V gene. DNA of the CDR3: TGTGCCAGCAGCCAAGCCGGGACAGGTCCTCAAGAGACCCAGTACTTC. Amino acid sequence: CASSQAGTGPQETQYF.

The chain links TRBV19 to TRBJ2-7; D call uncertain. CDR1 and CDR2 (germline): LNHDA, SQIVND (reference sequence). The length of the CDR3 is 13 residues. Trimming removed 4 bases from V and 5 bases from J, with 12 bases in between. The CDR3 nucleotides are TGTGCCAGTAGTAATCTGGGCCCCCACGAGCAGTACTTC. This translates into CASSNLGPHEQYF. Based on the CDR3 plus reference TRBV19 and TRBJ2-7, the full variable domain is DGGITQSPKYLFRKEGQNVTLSCEQNLNHDAMYWYRQDPGQGLRLIYYSQIVNDFQKGDIAEGYSVSREKKESFPLTVTSAQKNPTAFYLCASSNLGPHEQYFGPGTRLTVT.

The chain recombines TRBV27 with TRBJ1-1, with 8 bases that match TRBD1. V was pared by 4 bases and J by 1 base, with 2 bases of the junction left unmatched. This CDR3 spans 14 amino acids. The germline CDR1 and CDR2 sequences are MNHEY and SMNVEV (reference sequence). CDR3 amino acids: CASSSGQGNTEAFF. In nucleotides, the CDR3 is TGTGCCAGCAGTTCTGGACAGGGGAACACTGAAGCTTTCTTT.